A single sample gave rise to the 24 T cell receptor beta chains below, sequenced in a study of monozygotic twins with inflammatory bowel disease. Using the 5' RACE reads, TCRdb records one entry per CDR3 protein without DNA. The sample table includes 350,000 to 550,000 distinct CDR3 sequences. Sequences were obtained from blood. These receptors all stem from a human donor with ulcerative colitis or Crohn's disease, or a healthy co-twin of an affected twin (not recorded which).

The rearrangement links TRBV5-1 to TRBJ2-7; TCRdb gives TRBD1 as the D gene, but with no DNA this cannot be confirmed. Germline assignment: CDR1 SGHRS and CDR2 YFSETQ. The CDR3 totals 13 residues. The CDR3 reads CASSPGGGYEQYF.

The chain combines TRBV7-2 with TRBJ2-5; lacking DNA, the TRBD1 call made by TCRdb goes unchecked. This CDR3 has 15 residues. Germline V gene sequence: CDR1 SGHTA, CDR2 FQGNSA. CDR3 protein: CASSLGSGGGGTQYF.

The chain uses TRBV7-9 and TRBJ2-7; TCRdb reports TRBD2, a call that lacks DNA to check it against. The V gene's germline CDR1 is SEHNR and CDR2 FQNEAQ (reference sequence). The CDR3 has 15 residues. This CDR3 is CASSRDSRSSYEQYF. The variable domain in full, completed from reference TRBV7-9 and TRBJ2-7, reads DTGVSQNPRHKITKRGQNVTFRCDPISEHNRLYWYRQTLGQGPEFLTYFQNEAQLEKSRLLSDRFSAERPKGSFSTLEIQRTEQGDSAMYLCASSRDSRSSYEQYFGPGTRLTVT.

V usage is TRBV23-1 and J usage is TRBJ2-3; as DNA is missing, the TRBD1 call by TCRdb cannot be tested. TRBV23-1 carries the ORF label, with uncertain function. The CDR3 is made up of 16 amino acids. The CDR3 is CASITGGKRGTDTQYF.

The V and J genes are TRBV20-1 and TRBJ2-1; no DNA is available, so the TRBD2 call from TCRdb remains unchecked. Germline CDR1 is DFQATT and CDR2 is SNEGSKA (reference sequence). CDR3 length: 16 residues. The CDR3 protein is CSARPSGRGSYNEQFF.

The genes are TRBV6-1 and TRBJ2-3; TCRdb's D call, TRBD1, is unchecked because there is no DNA. The CDR3 contains 16 residues. Germline loops: CDR1 MNHNS, CDR2 SASEGT. CDR3 sequence reads: CASSAWETGRTDTQYF.

The chain is built from TRBV28 and TRBJ2-1; the D gene TCRdb calls, TRBD2, cannot be checked with no DNA. Germline V gene lookup returns CDR1 MDHEN and CDR2 SYDVKM. CDR3 length: 14 amino acids. CDR3 region: CATGDLAVDNEQFF.

The rearrangement links TRBV7-2 to TRBJ1-1. Germline V CDR1 and CDR2: SGHTA, FQGNSA. The CDR3 consists of 13 residues. CDR3 amino acids: CASSSPPRTEAFF.

The chain employs TRBV4-1 and TRBJ1-1. Germline V lookup: CDR1 MGHRA, CDR2 YSYEKL. The CDR3 has 14 residues. The CDR3 protein is CASSQDPENTEAFF.

The CDR3 loop reads CASSQAFDSGRSYNEQFF. J is TRBJ2-1 and V is TRBV4-3; TCRdb designates TRBD2, a call that cannot be tested without DNA. Germline V gene lookup returns CDR1 LGHNA and CDR2 YSLEER. There are 18 residues in the CDR3.

This sequence joins TRBV14 and TRBJ2-1; TCRdb designates TRBD1, a call that cannot be tested without DNA. The CDR3 has 16 amino acids. Germline CDR1 reads SGHDN; CDR2 reads FVKESK. CDR3 residues: CASSQNAGTGGSEQFF.

The V gene is TRBV25-1, the J gene TRBJ1-2. The CDR3 contains 13 residues. Germline V gene sequence: CDR1 MGHDK, CDR2 SYGVNS. The CDR3: CASSELYTGGYTF.

The V and J genes are TRBV24-1 and TRBJ2-2; lacking DNA, the TRBD1 call made by TCRdb goes unchecked. The CDR3 spans 16 residues. Germline V gene sequence: CDR1 KGHDR, CDR2 SFDVKD. CDR3 loop: CATSDPQGALTGELFF.

This chain links TRBV5-1 with TRBJ2-3. The CDR3 length is 14 residues. Germline CDR1 reads SGHRS; CDR2 reads YFSETQ. CDR3 sequence: CASSLETALDTQYF.

The gene calls are TRBV30 and TRBJ1-2. CDR1 and CDR2 from the germline V gene are GTSNPN and SVGIG (reference sequence). The length of the CDR3 is 11 residues. This chain's CDR3 is CAWSGGYGYTF.

V usage is TRBV20-1 and J usage is TRBJ2-3. Germline lookup yields CDR1 DFQATT and CDR2 SNEGSKA (reference sequence). CDR3 length: 11 residues. This chain's CDR3 is CSQLSTDTQYF.

This chain joins TRBV5-1 and TRBJ2-7. There are 11 residues in the CDR3. Germline CDR1 is SGHRS and CDR2 is YFSETQ. CDR3 in amino acids: CASSVDTEQYF.

The rearrangement joins TRBV9 to TRBJ2-3; TCRdb outputs TRBD1, but without DNA this stays unchecked. Germline V CDR1 and CDR2: SGDLS, YYNGEE. The CDR3 runs to 18 residues. The CDR3 is CASSVGGAGSRSTDTQYF.

V and J are TRBV5-1 and TRBJ2-5; there is no DNA to check the TCRdb D call of TRBD2. The CDR3 sequence is 17 residues long. Germline V gene sequence: CDR1 SGHRS, CDR2 YFSETQ. CDR3 sequence reads: CASSLAGLAFRVETQYF.

This chain connects TRBV5-6 to TRBJ2-5; TCRdb's D call of TRBD2 is untestable without DNA. Germline assignment: CDR1 SGHDT and CDR2 YYEEEE. The CDR3 runs 16 residues. The CDR3 spells CASSLVGASGQETQYF.

V and J are TRBV5-1 and TRBJ2-5; TCRdb gives TRBD1 as the D gene, but with no DNA this cannot be confirmed. CDR3 length equals 14 residues. Germline V gene sequence: CDR1 SGHRS, CDR2 YFSETQ. CDR3 sequence: CASSLPDPAETQYF.

The rearrangement uses TRBV4-3 and TRBJ1-5. This CDR3 contains 15 residues. CDR1 and CDR2 (germline): LGHNA, YSLEER. CDR3 sequence reads: CASSQEVYSNQPQHF.

The chain links TRBV5-1 to TRBJ2-1; the D call from TCRdb, TRBD1, cannot be confirmed without DNA. From germline, CDR1 is SGHRS and CDR2 YFSETQ. The CDR3 totals 17 residues. The CDR3 here is CASSLPGQGGGGNEQFF. Full variable domain (remainder filled in from reference TRBV5-1 and TRBJ2-1): KAGVTQTPRYLIKTRGQQVTLSCSPISGHRSVSWYQQTPGQGLQFLFEYFSETQRNKGNFPGRFSGRQFSNSRSEMNVSTLELGDSALYLCASSLPGQGGGGNEQFFGPGTRLTVL.

The rearrangement uses TRBV5-1 and TRBJ2-2; TCRdb's D call, TRBD1, is unchecked because there is no DNA. Germline loops: CDR1 SGHRS, CDR2 YFSETQ. This CDR3 has 17 amino acids. CDR3 sequence reads: CASSLKSGGSNTGELFF.